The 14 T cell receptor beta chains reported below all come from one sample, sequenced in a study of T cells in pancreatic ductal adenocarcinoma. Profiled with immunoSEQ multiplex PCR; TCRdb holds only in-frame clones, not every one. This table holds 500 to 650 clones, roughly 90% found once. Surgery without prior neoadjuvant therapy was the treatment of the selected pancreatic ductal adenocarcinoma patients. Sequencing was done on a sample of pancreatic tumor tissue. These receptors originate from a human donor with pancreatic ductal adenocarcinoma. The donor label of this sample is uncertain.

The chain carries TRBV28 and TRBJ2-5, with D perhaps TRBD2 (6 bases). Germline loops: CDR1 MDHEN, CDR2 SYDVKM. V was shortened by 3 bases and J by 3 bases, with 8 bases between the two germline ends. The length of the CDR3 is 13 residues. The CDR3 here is CASSFPGEETQYF. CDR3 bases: TGTGCCAGCAGTTTCCCGGGGGAAGAGACCCAGTACTTC. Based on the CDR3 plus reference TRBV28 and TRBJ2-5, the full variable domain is DVKVTQSSRYLVKRTGEKVFLECVQDMDHENMFWYRQDPGLGLRLIYFSYDVKMKEKGDIPEGYSVSREKKERFSLILESASTNQTSMYLCASSFPGEETQYFGPGTRLLVL.

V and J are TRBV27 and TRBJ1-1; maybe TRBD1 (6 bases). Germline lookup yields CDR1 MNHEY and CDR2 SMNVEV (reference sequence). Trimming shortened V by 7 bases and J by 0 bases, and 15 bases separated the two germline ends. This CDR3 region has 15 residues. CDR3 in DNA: TGTGCCAGCATAAGACAGGTGGGGATGAACACTGAAGCTTTCTTT. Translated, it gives CASIRQVGMNTEAFF.

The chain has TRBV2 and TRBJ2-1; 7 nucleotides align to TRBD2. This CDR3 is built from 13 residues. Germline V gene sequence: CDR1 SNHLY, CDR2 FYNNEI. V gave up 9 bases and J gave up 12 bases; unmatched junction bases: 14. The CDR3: CASGVGGTGGQFF. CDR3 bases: TGTGCCAGTGGCGTAGGAGGGACGGGGGGGCAGTTCTTC.

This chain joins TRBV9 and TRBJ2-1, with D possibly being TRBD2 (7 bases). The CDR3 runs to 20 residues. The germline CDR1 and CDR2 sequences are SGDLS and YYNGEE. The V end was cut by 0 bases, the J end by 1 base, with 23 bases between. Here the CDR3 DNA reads TGTGCCAGCAGCGTAGCTCTCGGAGGGGGGGCGGGAATTTCCTACAATGAGCAGTTCTTC. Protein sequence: CASSVALGGGAGISYNEQFF. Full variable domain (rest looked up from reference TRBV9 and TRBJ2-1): DSGVTQTPKHLITATGQRVTLRCSPRSGDLSVYWYQQSLDQGLQFLIQYYNGEERAKGNILERFSAQQFPDLHSELNLSSLELGDSALYFCASSVALGGGAGISYNEQFFGPGTRLTVL.

The CDR3 is CASSLSSANTEAFF. The CDR3 bases are TGTGCCAGCAGCTTGAGCTCAGCGAACACTGAAGCTTTCTTT. The chain links TRBV7-3 to TRBJ1-1; no reliable D call. CDR1 is SGHTA and CDR2 is FQGTGA in the germline V gene. The CDR3 extends over 14 amino acids. V lost 3 bases and J 1 base, leaving 9 bases between the germline ends.

As DNA, the CDR3 is TGTGCCAGCGCAGGATTCTATGAGCAGTTCTTC. Protein sequence: CASAGFYEQFF. The V gene is TRBV11-3, the J gene TRBJ2-1, with unresolved D. V was clipped by 8 bases and J by 8 bases, with 10 bases between them. The V gene's germline CDR1 is SGHNT and CDR2 YENEEA. This CDR3 region has 11 residues.

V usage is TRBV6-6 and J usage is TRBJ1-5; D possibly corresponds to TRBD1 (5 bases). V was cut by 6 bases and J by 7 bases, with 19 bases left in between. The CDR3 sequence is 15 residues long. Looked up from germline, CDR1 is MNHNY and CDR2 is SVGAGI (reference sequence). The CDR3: CASSRLSPQGQPQHF. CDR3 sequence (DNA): TGTGCCAGCAGCCGACTAAGCCCCCAGGGACAGCCCCAGCATTTT.

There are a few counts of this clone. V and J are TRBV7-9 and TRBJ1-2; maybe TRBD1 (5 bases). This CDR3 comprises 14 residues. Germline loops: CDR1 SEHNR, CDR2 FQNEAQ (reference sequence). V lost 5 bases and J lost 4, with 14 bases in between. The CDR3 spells CASSPSQGFYGYTF. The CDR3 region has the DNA TGTGCCAGCAGCCCTTCCCAGGGCTTCTATGGCTACACCTTC.

In DNA, the CDR3 is TGTGCCAGCAGTGAAGTTCGGGGGCAGGGGACTAATGAAAAACTGTTTTTT. It specifies CASSEVRGQGTNEKLFF. This chain uses TRBV6-1 with TRBJ1-4; TRBD1 is a possible D gene (6 bases). V was pared by 1 base and J by 2 bases, with 14 bases between. The CDR3 covers 17 residues. CDR1 is MNHNS, CDR2 SASEGT, per germline.

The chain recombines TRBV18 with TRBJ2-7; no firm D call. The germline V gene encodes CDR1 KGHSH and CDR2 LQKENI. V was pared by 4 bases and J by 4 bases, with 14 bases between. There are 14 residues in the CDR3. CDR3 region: CASSLLVSSYEQYF. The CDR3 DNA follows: TGTGCCAGCTCACTGTTGGTCTCGAGTTACGAGCAGTACTTC.

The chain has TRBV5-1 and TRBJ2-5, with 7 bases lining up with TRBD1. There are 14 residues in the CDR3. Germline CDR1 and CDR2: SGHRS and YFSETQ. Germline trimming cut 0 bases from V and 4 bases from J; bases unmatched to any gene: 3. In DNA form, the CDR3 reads TGCGCCAGCAGCTTGGACAGGGGAAGAGAGACCCAGTACTTC. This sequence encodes CASSLDRGRETQYF.

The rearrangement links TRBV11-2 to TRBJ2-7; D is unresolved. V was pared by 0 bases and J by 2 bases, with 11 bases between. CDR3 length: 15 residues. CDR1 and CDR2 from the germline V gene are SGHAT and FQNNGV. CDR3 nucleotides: TGTGCCAGCAGCTTAGATGGGCGGCAGACCTACGAGCAGTACTTC. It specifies CASSLDGRQTYEQYF.

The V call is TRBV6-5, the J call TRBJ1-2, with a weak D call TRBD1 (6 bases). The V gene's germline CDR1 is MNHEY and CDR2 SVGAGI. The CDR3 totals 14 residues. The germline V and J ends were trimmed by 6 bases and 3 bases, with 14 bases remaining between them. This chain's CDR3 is CASRSAGTHYGYTF. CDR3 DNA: TGTGCCAGCAGATCTGCCGGGACACACTATGGCTACACCTTC.

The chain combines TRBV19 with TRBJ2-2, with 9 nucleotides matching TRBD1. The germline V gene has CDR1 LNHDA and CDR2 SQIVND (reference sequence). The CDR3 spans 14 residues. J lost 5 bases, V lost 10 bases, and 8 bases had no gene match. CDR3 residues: CATKGDRATGELFF. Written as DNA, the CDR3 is TGTGCCACAAAAGGGGACAGGGCGACCGGGGAGCTGTTTTTT.